These 4 T cell receptor beta chains share one sample of origin, sequenced in a study of cytomegalovirus exposure and HLA in healthy donors. 60 Vbeta and 13 Jbeta primers were used in PCR. Generated by immunoSEQ multiplex PCR, the TCRdb table keeps only in-frame clones and is missing some. Among approximately 180,000 clones listed, roughly four fifths were seen once. The material sequenced was PBMCs. The origin of the receptors is a woman younger than 35 in good health and CMV-seronegative.

The V and J genes are TRBV5-1 and TRBJ2-7; the match to TRBD1 covers 10 bases. Trimming removed 3 bases from V and 5 bases from J; junction bases left unmatched: 2. The CDR3 extends over 13 amino acids. The germline gives CDR1 SGHRS, CDR2 YFSETQ. The CDR3 protein is CASSWDRGDEQYF. The CDR3 bases are TGCGCCAGCAGCTGGGACAGGGGTGACGAGCAGTACTTC.

The chain couples TRBV29-1 to TRBJ2-3; TRBD2 matches at 7 bases. Germline V gene data show CDR1 as SQVTM and CDR2 as ANQGSEA. V dropped 3 bases and J dropped 6; count of bases not matched to a gene: 27. The CDR3 length is 20 residues. The CDR3 nucleotides read TGCAGCGTTGAGGGCTGGGGGGTACGGTTCGGGGGAGGGGTTTGGGATACGCAGTATTTT. This encodes CSVEGWGVRFGGGVWDTQYF.

The chain is built from TRBV11-2 and TRBJ1-1, with 11 positions matching TRBD1. Germline CDR1 and CDR2: SGHAT and FQNNGV. V trimming: 3 bases; J trimming: 1 base; junction bases outside the gene matches: 7. The CDR3 spans 17 residues. CDR3 amino acids: CASSFPGTGGPNTEAFF. CDR3 sequence (DNA): TGTGCCAGCAGCTTTCCCGGGACAGGGGGACCGAACACTGAAGCTTTCTTT.

The chain links TRBV6-1 to TRBJ2-7, with D tentatively TRBD1 (5 bases). The CDR3 length is 15 residues. Germline lookup yields CDR1 MNHNS and CDR2 SASEGT. The germline V and J ends were trimmed by 1 base and 0 bases, with 10 bases remaining between them. CDR3 region: CASSEDGASSYEQYF. The CDR3 region has the DNA TGTGCCAGCAGTGAAGATGGGGCGAGCTCCTACGAGCAGTACTTC.